Only a few counts were recorded for the clone carrying this T cell receptor beta chain. These data originate in a study of T cells after yellow fever vaccination. V lost 0 bases and J 3 bases, leaving 6 bases between the germline ends. Germline loops: CDR1 MNHEY, CDR2 SVGEGT. The CDR3 has 13 residues. TCRdb reprocessed the 5' RACE reads via MiXCR and lists one record per CDR3 protein. The repertoire holds 450,000 to 600,000 distinct CDR3 sequences, with about a sixth as singletons. The source was PBMCs, collected 5 days after the first yellow fever vaccination. This TCR came from a young man who received the YFV17D yellow fever vaccine. The chain uses TRBV6-2 or TRBV6-3 and TRBJ2-7, with a possible D match to TRBD1 (5 bases). CDR3 loop: CASSYSGLYEQYF. The CDR3 DNA reads as TGTGCCAGCAGTTACTCGGGGCTCTACGAGCAGTACTTC.